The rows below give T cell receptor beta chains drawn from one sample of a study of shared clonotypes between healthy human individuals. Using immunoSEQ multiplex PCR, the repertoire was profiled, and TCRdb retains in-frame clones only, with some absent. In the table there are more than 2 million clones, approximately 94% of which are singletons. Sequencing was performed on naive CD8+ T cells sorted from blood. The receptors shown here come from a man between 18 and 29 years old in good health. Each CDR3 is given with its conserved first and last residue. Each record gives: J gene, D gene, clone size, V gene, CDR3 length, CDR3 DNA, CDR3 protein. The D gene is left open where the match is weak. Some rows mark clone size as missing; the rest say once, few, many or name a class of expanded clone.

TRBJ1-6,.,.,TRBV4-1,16,TGCGCCAGCGCCGGGGGAGGGGGCTCCTATAATTCACCCCTCCACTTT,CASAGGGGSYNSPLHF
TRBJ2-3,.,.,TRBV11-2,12,TGTGCCAGCAGCCCCGGCACAGATACGCAGTATTTT,CASSPGTDTQYF
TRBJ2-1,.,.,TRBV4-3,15,TGCGCCAGCAGCCAAGATCGGGATTCTTACAATGAGCAGTTCTTC,CASSQDRDSYNEQFF
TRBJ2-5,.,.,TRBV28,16,TGTGCCAGCAGTACGCACCACGGACAGTATCAAGAGACCCAGTACTTC,CASSTHHGQYQETQYF
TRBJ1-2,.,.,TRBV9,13,TGTGCCAGCAGCGGACTAGGGGCTGGTGGCTACACCTTC,CASSGLGAGGYTF
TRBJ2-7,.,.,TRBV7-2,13,TGTGCCAGCAGCTATGATATATTCTACGAGCAGTACTTC,CASSYDIFYEQYF
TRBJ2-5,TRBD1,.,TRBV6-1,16,TGTGCCAGCAGTGAATACCCTCCGGGACAGATGAAGACCCAGTACTTC,CASSEYPPGQMKTQYF
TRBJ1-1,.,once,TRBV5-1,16,TGCGCCAGCAGCTTGTCTCTAGGAAGTGGAGGAAATGAAGCTTTCTTT,CASSLSLGSGGNEAFF
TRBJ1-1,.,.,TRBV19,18,TGTGCCAGTAGTTTAAGGGGAACTGGGGCAGGGATGAACACTGAAGCTTTCTTT,CASSLRGTGAGMNTEAFF
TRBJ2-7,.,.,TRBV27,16,TGTGCCAGCAGACCCTTAAACGAAGGGTCCCCCTACGAGCAGTACTTC,CASRPLNEGSPYEQYF
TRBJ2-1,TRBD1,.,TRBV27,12,TGTGCCAGCACAGACAGGGGAAATGAGCAGTTCTTC,CASTDRGNEQFF
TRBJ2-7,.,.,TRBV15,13,TGTGCCACCAGCGGGGACCAAGGCTACGAGCAGTACTTC,CATSGDQGYEQYF
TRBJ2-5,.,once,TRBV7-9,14,TGTGCCAGCAGCTCTCGGAGCCCTCAAGAGACCCAGTACTTC,CASSSRSPQETQYF
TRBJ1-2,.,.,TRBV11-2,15,TGTGCCAGCAGCTTAGAGCGGGAGGGTAACTATGGCTACACCTTC,CASSLEREGNYGYTF
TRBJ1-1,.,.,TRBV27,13,TGTGCCAGCAGTTTGGAGGGAAGGGCAGAAGCTTTCTTT,CASSLEGRAEAFF
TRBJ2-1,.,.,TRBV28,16,TGTGCCAGCAGTTTATCCGTAGCGGACACCTACAATGAGCAGTTCTTC,CASSLSVADTYNEQFF
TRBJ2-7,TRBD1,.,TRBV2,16,TGTGCCAGCAGTGATAAGTCCGGGACAGGGAGGTACGAGCAGTACTTC,CASSDKSGTGRYEQYF
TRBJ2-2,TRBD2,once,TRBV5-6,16,TGTGCCAGCAGCTTGGCCGGACTAGCAAGCACCGGGGAGCTGTTTTTT,CASSLAGLASTGELFF
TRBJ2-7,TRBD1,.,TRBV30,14,TGTGCCTGGACTCCGGGACAGGGTGCCTACGAGCAGTACTTC,CAWTPGQGAYEQYF
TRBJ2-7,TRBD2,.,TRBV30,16,TGTGCCTGTAACCTGGGACTAGCGGGAGGTCGCTACGAGCAGTACTTC,CACNLGLAGGRYEQYF
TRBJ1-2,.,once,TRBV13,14,TGTGCCAGCAGTCTCGGGGGGGTTAACTATGGCTACACCTTC,CASSLGGVNYGYTF
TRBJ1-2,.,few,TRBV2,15,TGTGCCAGCAGTGAAGAGGCCTTAGCGGTCTATGGCTACACCTTC,CASSEEALAVYGYTF
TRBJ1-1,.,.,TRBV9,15,TGTGCCAGCAGCGTAGCGGTAGTCGCGAACACTGAAGCTTTCTTT,CASSVAVVANTEAFF
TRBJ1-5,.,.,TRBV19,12,TGTGCCAGTAGTAGGGGCGGGCAGCCCCAGCATTTT,CASSRGGQPQHF
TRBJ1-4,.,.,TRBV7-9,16,TGTGCCAGCAGCTTATTAGGGCCCGCAGCTAATGAAAAACTGTTTTTT,CASSLLGPAANEKLFF
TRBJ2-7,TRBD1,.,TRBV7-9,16,TGTGCCAGCAGCTCTACAGGGGTCATACCCTCCTACGAGCAGTACTTC,CASSSTGVIPSYEQYF
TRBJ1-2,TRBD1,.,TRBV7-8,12,TGTGCCAGCAGGCGACAGGGGAGTGGCTACACCTTC,CASRRQGSGYTF
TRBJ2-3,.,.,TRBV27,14,TGTGCCAGCAGTTTGCGGATTTACACAGATACGCAGTATTTT,CASSLRIYTDTQYF
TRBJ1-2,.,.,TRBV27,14,TGTGCCAGCAGTTTATCAGGCGGAAACTATGGCTACACCTTC,CASSLSGGNYGYTF
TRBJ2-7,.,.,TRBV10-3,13,TGTGCCATCAGGACCCTAGAGTCCTACGAGCAGTACTTC,CAIRTLESYEQYF
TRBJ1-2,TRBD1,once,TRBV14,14,TGTGCCAGCAGCCAAGATTGGGACAGCTATGGCTACACCTTC,CASSQDWDSYGYTF
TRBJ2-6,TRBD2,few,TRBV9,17,TGTGCCAGCAGCGTAGAAAGCGGGAGGGCTGGGGCCAACGTCCTGACTTTC,CASSVESGRAGANVLTF
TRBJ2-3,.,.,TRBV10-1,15,TGCGCCAGCAGTGAGCTCCGGACTAGCACAGATACGCAGTATTTT,CASSELRTSTDTQYF
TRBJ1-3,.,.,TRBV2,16,TGTGCCAGCAGTGAAGTTACCGGGGGGTATGGAAACACCATATATTTT,CASSEVTGGYGNTIYF
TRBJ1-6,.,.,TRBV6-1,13,TGTGCCAGCAGTGAAGCGGGGTTTTCACCCCTCCACTTT,CASSEAGFSPLHF
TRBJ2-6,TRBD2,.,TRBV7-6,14,TGTGCCAGCAGCTCGGGGGGAGGGGCCAACGTCCTGACTTTC,CASSSGGGANVLTF
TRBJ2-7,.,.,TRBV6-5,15,TGTGCCAGCAGTTACGGGCAGGGGATCGTCTACGAGCAGTACTTC,CASSYGQGIVYEQYF
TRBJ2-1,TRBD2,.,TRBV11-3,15,TGTGCCAGCAGCTTGACTAGCGGGACCCACAATGAGCAGTTCTTC,CASSLTSGTHNEQFF
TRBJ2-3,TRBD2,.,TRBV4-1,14,TGCGCCAGCAGATCCGCGGGAGGGGTAGATACGCAGTATTTT,CASRSAGGVDTQYF
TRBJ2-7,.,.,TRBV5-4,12,TGTGCCAGCAGCCTTCAGGGGAGCGAGCAGTACTTC,CASSLQGSEQYF
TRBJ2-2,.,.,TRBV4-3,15,TGCGCCAGCAGCCAAGGAACAGGGAGCACCGGGGAGCTGTTTTTT,CASSQGTGSTGELFF
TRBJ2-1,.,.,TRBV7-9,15,TGTGCCAGCAGCTTAGTTCAGGGAACCTACAATGAGCAGTTCTTC,CASSLVQGTYNEQFF
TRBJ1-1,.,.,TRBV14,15,TGTGCCAGCAGCCAAGAAATGGTGATGGGGACTGAAGCTTTCTTT,CASSQEMVMGTEAFF